The 21 T cell receptor beta chains given below trace back to one sample, sequenced in a study of T cell changes during pregnancy in multiple sclerosis. The table came from immunoSEQ multiplex PCR; TCRdb's copy has only in-frame clones and leaves some out. The sample consists of approximately 46,000 clones, roughly nine tenths of them appearing once. The specimen comprised CD4+ T cells from peripheral blood mononuclear cells, sampled after pregnancy. The receptor source for this set is a female donor with multiple sclerosis, enrolled in a pregnancy study.

The count of this clone is one. This chain links TRBV15 with TRBJ1-5; D might be TRBD1 (5 bases). The germline V gene has CDR1 LNHNV and CDR2 YYDKDF (reference sequence). There are 16 residues in the CDR3. Between the trimmed V and J ends, which lost 0 bases and 2 bases, there was a span of 11 bases. CDR3 DNA sequence: TGTGCCACCAGCAGAGATAAGGGGTATGGCAATCAGCCCCAGCATTTT. Its protein product is CATSRDKGYGNQPQHF.

V gene TRBV6-5 combines with J gene TRBJ2-7; D uncertain. Between the trimmed V and J ends, which lost 6 bases and 5 bases, there was a span of 17 bases. The CDR3 is 14 amino acids. Germline assignment: CDR1 MNHEY and CDR2 SVGAGI. This chain's CDR3 is CASSQAGYPHEQYF. The CDR3 DNA reads TGTGCCAGCAGCCAGGCAGGTTACCCCCACGAGCAGTACTTC.

The chain couples TRBV5-6 to TRBJ2-1; 9 positions match TRBD1. The V and J ends lost 2 bases and 7 bases, in that order; junction bases with no gene match: 10. Germline CDR1 is SGHDT and CDR2 is YYEEEE. The CDR3 spans 16 residues. CDR3 protein: CASSLTGTGWVNEQFF. The CDR3 nucleotides read TGTGCCAGCAGCTTAACCGGGACAGGGTGGGTTAATGAGCAGTTCTTC.

Only a few counts were recorded for this clone. The rearrangement joins TRBV5-1 to TRBJ1-2; D gene unclear. Germline CDR1 is SGHRS and CDR2 is YFSETQ. V was clipped by 0 bases and J by 3 bases, with 6 bases between them. This CDR3 spans 13 amino acids. CDR3 sequence (DNA): TGCGCCAGCAGCTTGGACGCAGACTATGGCTACACCTTC. This codes for CASSLDADYGYTF.

This sequence joins TRBV19 and TRBJ2-1; TRBD2 matches at 7 bases. The germline CDR1 and CDR2 sequences are LNHDA and SQIVND (reference sequence). The CDR3 spans 15 residues. V lost 2 bases and J lost 3; bases outside the gene matches: 4. The CDR3 DNA reads TGTGCCAGTAGTATAACGGCGGGGGACTACAATGAGCAGTTCTTC. Amino acid sequence: CASSITAGDYNEQFF.

The chain joins TRBV5-1 to TRBJ2-5, with 7 nucleotides matching TRBD1. Germline V CDR1 and CDR2: SGHRS, YFSETQ. V lost 1 base to trimming and J lost 4 bases; unmatched junction nucleotides: 7. CDR3 length: 15 residues. CDR3 DNA: TGCGCCAGCAGCTTGCAAGGGGGCGATCTAGAGACCCAGTACTTC. As protein: CASSLQGGDLETQYF.

The V gene is TRBV4-2, the J gene TRBJ2-1; 11 bases line up with TRBD1. CDR3 length equals 19 residues. Losses at the gene ends were 3 bases for V and 0 bases for J; bases not matched to a gene: 10. Germline lookup yields CDR1 LGHNA and CDR2 YNFKEQ. CDR3 amino acids: CASSQRRDRGIGSYNEQFF. The CDR3 DNA reads as TGTGCCAGCAGCCAGCGCCGGGACAGGGGGATTGGCTCCTACAATGAGCAGTTCTTC.

Note on this clone: It is likely a read error, because the conserved phenylalanine at the end of the CDR3 is missing. The limits of the CDR3 on the DNA are not certain, so only TCRdb's listed CDR3 is given. The rearrangement uses TRBV5-1 and TRBJ2-7; the DNA was not compared with TRBD2, the D call given in the table. The CDR3 length equals 13 residues, ends included. CDR1 and CDR2 (germline): SGHRS, YFSETQ. CDR3 amino acids: CASGLQPGSDIKL.

CDR3 in DNA: TGCGCCAGCAGCTTGGTCGGGGTTGGGAGCTACGAGCAGTACTTC. Its protein is CASSLVGVGSYEQYF. The chain links TRBV5-1 to TRBJ2-7; a weak D match, TRBD2 (5 bases). The length of the CDR3 is 15 residues. Trimming took 0 bases from V and 3 from J, leaving 13 bases between them. Per germline, CDR1 SGHRS and CDR2 YFSETQ.

The genes are TRBV6-1 and TRBJ2-3; 8 bases match TRBD2. Germline V gene sequence: CDR1 MNHNS, CDR2 SASEGT. CDR3 size: 17 residues. Trimming cost V 3 bases and J 5 bases; bases outside gene matches: 13. CDR3 residues: CASSERAVAGFGDTQYF. Written as DNA, the CDR3 is TGTGCCAGCAGTGAGCGGGCGGTAGCGGGGTTTGGAGATACGCAGTATTTT.

V gene TRBV9 combines with J gene TRBJ2-1, with 7 bases identical to TRBD2. V was clipped by 1 base and J by 6 bases; unmatched bases: 7. The CDR3 is 15 residues long. The germline gives CDR1 SGDLS, CDR2 YYNGEE. CDR3 nucleotides: TGTGCCAGCAGCGTAAGCGGGACCAGTCGCAATGAGCAGTTCTTC. Residues: CASSVSGTSRNEQFF.

The sample holds one count of this clone. J is TRBJ1-4 and V is TRBV11-2, with D uncertain. V was trimmed by 3 bases and J by 1 base, leaving 6 bases between them. The V gene's germline CDR1 is SGHAT and CDR2 FQNNGV. The CDR3 contains 14 residues. The CDR3 sequence: CASSFSLTNEKLFF. CDR3 nucleotide sequence: TGTGCCAGCAGCTTTAGCCTAACTAATGAAAAACTGTTTTTT.

This chain joins TRBV6-5 and TRBJ2-7; D might be TRBD2 (6 bases). This CDR3 spans 14 amino acids. CDR1 MNHEY and CDR2 SVGAGI come from the germline V gene. V lost 4 bases and J lost 0, with 10 bases in between. CDR3 protein: CASSSSGFSYEQYF. DNA of the CDR3: TGTGCCAGCAGTTCCAGCGGGTTCTCCTACGAGCAGTACTTC.

The gene calls are TRBV4-2 and TRBJ2-3; D is unclear. Germline V gene data show CDR1 as LGHNA and CDR2 as YNFKEQ. V shed 4 bases and J shed 2 bases, with 13 bases lying between them. The CDR3 is 15 amino acids. The CDR3: CASSPTAQPTDTQYF. CDR3 bases: TGTGCCAGCAGCCCTACGGCACAGCCCACAGATACGCAGTATTTT.

CDR3 amino acids: CASSDYRVHEQYF. In nucleotides, the CDR3 is TGTGCCAGCAGTGACTACAGGGTACACGAGCAGTACTTC. The chain carries TRBV25-1 and TRBJ2-5; D is perhaps TRBD1 (6 bases). The J call may be faulty, since TRBJ2-7 better matches the DNA end. The germline V gene encodes CDR1 MGHDK and CDR2 SYGVNS. The CDR3 is 13 amino acids.

The J gene is TRBJ2-7, the V gene TRBV5-8; TRBD2 agrees at 10 bases. The CDR3 is 14 amino acids. The germline V gene encodes CDR1 SGHTS and CDR2 YDEGEE. The V and J ends lost 4 bases and 4 bases, in that order; junction bases with no gene match: 5. The CDR3 protein is CASSQGLALYEQYF. In DNA, the CDR3 is TGTGCCAGCAGCCAGGGACTAGCGCTATACGAGCAGTACTTC.

The chain has TRBV4-2 and TRBJ2-2, with 7 bases lining up with TRBD1. There are 16 residues in the CDR3. Germline V gene lookup returns CDR1 LGHNA and CDR2 YNFKEQ. V lost 0 bases, J lost 4 bases, and 5 bases stayed unmatched. CDR3 loop: CASSQDASGGTGELFF. CDR3 nucleotide sequence: TGTGCCAGCAGCCAAGATGCTTCAGGGGGCACCGGGGAGCTGTTTTTT.

The V gene is TRBV27, the J gene TRBJ2-1; TRBD2 matches at 9 bases. The germline V gene has CDR1 MNHEY and CDR2 SMNVEV (reference sequence). This CDR3 comprises 13 residues. With 9 bases clipped from V and 4 bases from J, the junction kept 4 bases outside the gene matches. CDR3 coding DNA: TGTGCCAGTTGCGCGGGAGGGTACAATGAGCAGTTCTTC. It encodes CASCAGGYNEQFF.

This sequence joins TRBV5-4 and TRBJ2-7; D is undetermined. V gave up 4 bases and J gave up 1 base, with 15 bases separating them. Germline V gene sequence: CDR1 SGHNT, CDR2 YYREEE (reference sequence). The CDR3 length is 15 residues. DNA of the CDR3: TGTGCCAGCAGCCGTGAGCAGGTACCATCCTACGAGCAGTACTTC. Translated: CASSREQVPSYEQYF. Using reference TRBV5-4 and TRBJ2-7 for the parts outside the CDR3, the full variable domain is ETGVTQSPTHLIKTRGQQVTLRCSSQSGHNTVSWYQQALGQGPQFIFQYYREEENGRGNFPPRFSGLQFPNYSSELNVNALELDDSALYLCASSREQVPSYEQYFGPGTRLTVT.

Concerning this clone itself: A read error may produce the germline difference seen at one junction end. The V gene is TRBV13, the J gene TRBJ2-1, with 9 bases matching TRBD2. Germline V lookup: CDR1 PRHDT, CDR2 FYEKMQ (reference sequence). The CDR3 totals 15 residues. CDR3 sequence: CASSLGLAGRDEEFF. The CDR3 DNA sequence: TGTGCCAGCAGCTTAGGACTAGCGGGCCGGGATGAGGAGTTCTTC.

The chain employs TRBV27 and TRBJ1-2; D not certain. Germline CDR1 and CDR2: MNHEY and SMNVEV (reference sequence). This CDR3 has 16 residues. Trimming removed 10 bases at V and 8 bases at J, with 29 bases between. Here the CDR3 DNA reads TGTGCCACCCTCCCGTTAAAAGGCCCCCGTTCCGGGGGCTACACCTTC. Translation: CATLPLKGPRSGGYTF.